This T cell receptor beta chain was obtained from a study of identical twins. Points from the study as a whole: Findings depended on cross-sectional statistics rather than tracking the same donors. Diverse VJ usage suggested most zero-insertion clonotypes were not invariant T cells. Surplus twin overlap in beta out-of-frame sequences was less pronounced.

A universal primer site came from template switching; cDNA carried unique molecular identifiers. TCRdb re-called the 5' RACE reads with MiXCR, one entry per CDR3 protein. The table has 1.5 million to 2 million distinct CDR3 sequences, around a third seen once. The CDR3 is made up of 17 amino acids. V lost 3 bases to trimming and J lost 7 bases; unmatched junction nucleotides: 17. Looked up from germline, CDR1 is MNHEY and CDR2 is SVGEGT. Remarks on this clonotype: Its antigen remains unknown.

The rearrangement joins TRBV6-2 or TRBV6-3 to TRBJ1-1; 7 bases align to TRBD1. The clonotype originates from a newborn girl in good health. The specimen sequenced was cord blood. Written as DNA, the CDR3 is TGTGCCAGCAGTTATAGTCCGACAGGGTCGTTCGATTTTGAAGCTTTCTTT. Translation gives CASSYSPTGSFDFEAFF.